This TCR beta chain was captured by sequencing in a study of Ad26.COV2.S vaccination and SARS-CoV-2 variants. In the study overall: It was the COV1001 Ad26.COV2.S trial arm that included the donor. Notes on the study in general: Using TCR breadth and depth analyses may have led to underestimated total T cell responses.

Treatment denoted: 15 to 20 received Ad26.COV2.S at low or high dose, single or two shots; 5 received placebo; per-sample allocation not given. On day 63 after the first injection, vaccine and placebo recipients gave samples. This vaccine is an Ad26 vector that expresses the Wuhan-strain SARS-CoV-2 spike. The J segment lost 4 bases and the V segment lost 2 bases, leaving 1 base of the junction unmatched. The germline V gene encodes CDR1 SGDLS and CDR2 YYNGEE. CDR3 length: 13 amino acids. Comments on this clone: The antigen is unknown.

Profiled with immunoSEQ multiplex PCR; TCRdb holds only in-frame clones, not every one. The table has roughly 380,000 clones, about 88% seen once. The material sequenced was peripheral blood, taken in a trial of Ad26.COV2.S vaccine versus placebo. The TCR was taken from a person between 18 and 65 years old who received the Ad26.COV2.S COVID-19 vaccine or a placebo. The chain links TRBV9 to TRBJ2-5, with 8 bases fitting TRBD1. The DNA for the CDR3 is TGTGCCAGCAGCGTGACAGGGGCAGAGACCCAGTACTTC. This sequence encodes CASSVTGAETQYF. Supplemented by reference TRBV9 and TRBJ2-5, the full variable domain reads DSGVTQTPKHLITATGQRVTLRCSPRSGDLSVYWYQQSLDQGLQFLIQYYNGEERAKGNILERFSAQQFPDLHSELNLSSLELGDSALYFCASSVTGAETQYFGPGTRLLVL.